The sequence of this T cell receptor beta chain was determined in a study of T-cell reconstitution after alpha-beta-depleted transplantation in children. Study-wide results and limits: By one year post-transplant, T-cell counts and diversity largely arose from T cells that were newly produced. Alpha-beta T cells present about two months after transplant were reported to originate from several hundred expanded graft clones. Several patients had high TCRbeta diversity at day 60; it came from surviving recipient T cells and thymic progenitors.

The library targeted TCRbeta and was prepared with unique molecular identifiers. TCRdb itself ran the PCR reads through MiXCR, one entry per CDR3 protein. The data show approximately 520,000 distinct CDR3 sequences, roughly 11% seen once. V lost 3 bases, J lost 5 bases, and 15 bases stayed unmatched. CDR1 and CDR2 from the germline V gene are MGHRA and YSYEKL. This CDR3 spans 17 amino acids. A note on this clonotype: Its antigen remains unknown.

The gene calls are TRBV4-1 and TRBJ2-5; TRBD2 agrees at 7 bases. The input for sequencing was PBMCs, mostly from graft donor cells, taken 180 days after TCRalphabeta/CD19-depleted stem cell transplant. The TCR sequence derives from a female patient aged 2-10 years who had a stem cell transplant for aplastic anemia, so the T cells may come from the graft donor. The CDR3 here is CASSQVRAGAFLETQYF. CDR3 sequence (DNA): TGCGCCAGCAGCCAGGTTCGGGCGGGAGCGTTCTTGGAGACCCAGTACTTC.